The rows below give T cell receptor beta chains drawn from one sample of a study of identical twins. One entry per CDR3 protein, called by TCRdb with MiXCR from the 5' RACE reads. This sample has approximately 410,000 distinct CDR3 sequences; 18% occur once, and the top ten carry around 10%. Sequencing was performed on naive T cells sorted from blood. The origin of the receptors is a man aged 45 to 65 in good health. Both conserved end residues are part of each CDR3. The order of the fields is CDR3 DNA, CDR3 protein, CDR3 length, J gene, D gene, V gene, clone size. D genes are given only for firm matches. Expanded clones get a size class; other rows say once, few or many, or leave the size out.

DNA: TGTGCCAGCATCCACCAGCGGGAGGTCTACGAGCAGTACTTC
CDR3: CASIHQREVYEQYF
length: 14
J: TRBJ2-7
D: TRBD2
V: TRBV27
size: few

DNA: TGTGCCAGCAGCTCAGGACTAGCGGGAGCAGGGCAGTACTTC
CDR3: CASSSGLAGAGQYF
length: 14
J: TRBJ2-7
D: TRBD2
V: TRBV7-8
size: -

DNA: TGTGCCAGCAGCCAAGATATCGGGACAGGGGAGGGCTACACCTTC
CDR3: CASSQDIGTGEGYTF
length: 15
J: TRBJ1-2
D: TRBD1
V: TRBV4-2
size: -

DNA: TGTGCCAGCAGTTACGAACGGACAGGGAATGAGCAGTTCTTC
CDR3: CASSYERTGNEQFF
length: 14
J: TRBJ2-1
D: TRBD1
V: TRBV6-5
size: few

DNA: TGTGCCACCTCATCCCGCGACAGGTACGAGCAGTACTTC
CDR3: CATSSRDRYEQYF
length: 13
J: TRBJ2-7
D: -
V: TRBV24-1
size: many

DNA: TGCAGCGACCAAGAAGCCTCTAACTATGGCTACACCTTC
CDR3: CSDQEASNYGYTF
length: 13
J: TRBJ1-2
D: -
V: TRBV29-1
size: -

DNA: TGCGCCAGCAGCTTGGGGACTAGCGGGACGACGGATGAGCAGTTCTTC
CDR3: CASSLGTSGTTDEQFF
length: 16
J: TRBJ2-1
D: TRBD2
V: TRBV5-1
size: -

DNA: TGCGCCAGCAGTGAGTCGCCTAGCACAGATACGCAGTATTTT
CDR3: CASSESPSTDTQYF
length: 14
J: TRBJ2-3
D: -
V: TRBV10-1
size: -

DNA: TGTGCCAGCAGTGAAGCAGGGAGCTCCTACGAGCAGTACTTC
CDR3: CASSEAGSSYEQYF
length: 14
J: TRBJ2-7
D: -
V: TRBV6-1
size: many

DNA: TGCGCCAGCAGCTTGAATCCAACGTACGAGCAGTACTTC
CDR3: CASSLNPTYEQYF
length: 13
J: TRBJ2-7
D: -
V: TRBV5-1
size: many

DNA: TGTGCCAGCAGTCCCCTAGAGCGGGAGAGTCTGAAGACCCAGTACTTC
CDR3: CASSPLERESLKTQYF
length: 16
J: TRBJ2-5
D: TRBD2
V: TRBV27
size: -

DNA: TGCAGCGTTGAAGAATGGGGGTTTGGTGAAGCTTTCTTT
CDR3: CSVEEWGFGEAFF
length: 13
J: TRBJ1-1
D: -
V: TRBV29-1
size: many

DNA: TGTGCCAGCAGGAAGACAGGGAGGCAAGAGACCCAGTACTTC
CDR3: CASRKTGRQETQYF
length: 14
J: TRBJ2-5
D: -
V: TRBV6-1
size: many

DNA: TGCAGTGGGGGCAGGGGGGACTTATACTCCTACGAGCAGTACTTC
CDR3: CSGGRGDLYSYEQYF
length: 15
J: TRBJ2-7
D: -
V: TRBV20-1
size: few

DNA: TGCAGTGCTAGAGATCACAGGTGGACCTCCTATAATTCACCCCTCCACTTT
CDR3: CSARDHRWTSYNSPLHF
length: 17
J: TRBJ1-6
D: -
V: TRBV20-1
size: -

DNA: TGCGCCAGCAGCTTGGGTCCAGTTCAGAACACCGGGGAGCTGTTTTTT
CDR3: CASSLGPVQNTGELFF
length: 16
J: TRBJ2-2
D: -
V: TRBV5-1
size: -

DNA: TGTGCCAGCAGTGTTAGCGGGGGCCCGTCCACAGATACGCAGTATTTT
CDR3: CASSVSGGPSTDTQYF
length: 16
J: TRBJ2-3
D: TRBD2
V: TRBV12-3/TRBV12-4
size: -

DNA: TGTGCCAGCAGTTACTCGAAGCGAATCTCTGGGGCCAACGTCCTGACTTTC
CDR3: CASSYSKRISGANVLTF
length: 17
J: TRBJ2-6
D: -
V: TRBV6-5
size: many

DNA: TGTGCCAGAAGCTTTGCCGGGACAGGGGACCCCGGGGCCAACGTCCTGACTTTC
CDR3: CARSFAGTGDPGANVLTF
length: 18
J: TRBJ2-6
D: TRBD1
V: TRBV5-3
size: -

DNA: TGCAGTGCTTGGAGGGCTGGCTACACCTTC
CDR3: CSAWRAGYTF
length: 10
J: TRBJ1-2
D: -
V: TRBV20-1
size: many

DNA: TGTGCCAGCGGGGACCGAAACTACGAGCAGTACTTC
CDR3: CASGDRNYEQYF
length: 12
J: TRBJ2-7
D: -
V: TRBV6-5
size: -

DNA: TGTGCCAGCAGTTACGGGGGCGTGGGGCCAGATACGCAGTATTTT
CDR3: CASSYGGVGPDTQYF
length: 15
J: TRBJ2-3
D: -
V: TRBV6-5
size: many

DNA: TGTGCCAGCAGCCCCATCGACTTTAGCGGGCAAGAGACCCAGTACTTC
CDR3: CASSPIDFSGQETQYF
length: 16
J: TRBJ2-5
D: TRBD2
V: TRBV11-2
size: -

DNA: TGTGCCAGCACCCTTCGCGGGTTTTTTGACTATGGCTACACCTTC
CDR3: CASTLRGFFDYGYTF
length: 15
J: TRBJ1-2
D: -
V: TRBV7-9
size: many

DNA: TGTGCCAGCAGGGGGACAGGGGGAAGCTACGAGCAGTACTTC
CDR3: CASRGTGGSYEQYF
length: 14
J: TRBJ2-7
D: TRBD1
V: TRBV6-1
size: few

DNA: TGCGCCAGCAGCTTGGTGCAGGGGGCGTATTCACCCCTCCACTTT
CDR3: CASSLVQGAYSPLHF
length: 15
J: TRBJ1-6
D: TRBD1
V: TRBV5-1
size: -

DNA: TGTGCCAGCAATAAAAAGGGAGCCACTGAAGACTTC
CDR3: CASNKKGATEDF
length: 12
J: TRBJ2-7
D: -
V: TRBV28
size: -

DNA: TGCAGTGTCAGGGACAGGGGGACTAACTATGGCTACACCTTC
CDR3: CSVRDRGTNYGYTF
length: 14
J: TRBJ1-2
D: TRBD1
V: TRBV20-1
size: few

DNA: TGCGCCAGCAGACAGACACCGAACACTGAAGCTTTCTTT
CDR3: CASRQTPNTEAFF
length: 13
J: TRBJ1-1
D: -
V: TRBV5-1
size: many

DNA: TGTGCCAGCAGCTTACTTCCGGGACAAGGAACCGGGGAGCTGTTTTTT
CDR3: CASSLLPGQGTGELFF
length: 16
J: TRBJ2-2
D: -
V: TRBV5-5
size: many

DNA: TGTGCCAGCAGCTGGACAGGATACCAAGAGACCCAGTACTTC
CDR3: CASSWTGYQETQYF
length: 14
J: TRBJ2-5
D: TRBD1
V: TRBV2
size: -

DNA: TGTGCCAGCAGCGATCTTTCCGGGACAGGAACCTACGAGCAGTACTTC
CDR3: CASSDLSGTGTYEQYF
length: 16
J: TRBJ2-7
D: TRBD1
V: TRBV6-1
size: -

DNA: TGCAGTGCTAGATCGGTGAGAGGGGGGATGTACGAGCAGTACTTC
CDR3: CSARSVRGGMYEQYF
length: 15
J: TRBJ2-7
D: -
V: TRBV20-1
size: few

DNA: TGCAGTGCTAGAGTTGGGGGGGGGATAAATGAGCAGTTCTTC
CDR3: CSARVGGGINEQFF
length: 14
J: TRBJ2-1
D: TRBD2
V: TRBV20-1
size: few

DNA: TGCGCCAGCGGGGAAGGGACAGGGGGTTCACCCCTCCACTTT
CDR3: CASGEGTGGSPLHF
length: 14
J: TRBJ1-6
D: TRBD1
V: TRBV5-1
size: few

DNA: TGCAGTGCTAGAGAGTACAATGAGCAGTTCTTC
CDR3: CSAREYNEQFF
length: 11
J: TRBJ2-1
D: -
V: TRBV20-1
size: many

DNA: TGTGCCATCAGTGAGTCGGGTTACACAAACATTCAGTACTTC
CDR3: CAISESGYTNIQYF
length: 14
J: TRBJ2-4
D: -
V: TRBV10-3
size: many

DNA: TGTGCCATCAGTGAAACTAGCGGGGGGCCCTACGAGCAGTACTTC
CDR3: CAISETSGGPYEQYF
length: 15
J: TRBJ2-7
D: TRBD2
V: TRBV10-3
size: -

DNA: TGTGCCAGCAGCCCCGGGACCAGGGGGAAGGCCGGGGAGCTGTTTTTT
CDR3: CASSPGTRGKAGELFF
length: 16
J: TRBJ2-2
D: TRBD1
V: TRBV4-2
size: many

DNA: TGTGCCAGCAGCCCGAATGCCGGTATCGAGTTTTCACCCCTCCACTTT
CDR3: CASSPNAGIEFSPLHF
length: 16
J: TRBJ1-6
D: -
V: TRBV5-6
size: few

DNA: TGCGCCAGCAGCTTGGAGGGATCGGGGGAGACCCAGTACTTC
CDR3: CASSLEGSGETQYF
length: 14
J: TRBJ2-5
D: -
V: TRBV5-1
size: -

DNA: TGTGCCAGCAGTTACGGGACAGGGGTAGATTCACCCCTCCACTTT
CDR3: CASSYGTGVDSPLHF
length: 15
J: TRBJ1-6
D: TRBD1
V: TRBV12-3/TRBV12-4
size: once

DNA: TGCGCCAGCAGCCGCGGGACAACTTACACCGGGGAGCTGTTTTTT
CDR3: CASSRGTTYTGELFF
length: 15
J: TRBJ2-2
D: -
V: TRBV5-1
size: few

DNA: TGCAGTGCTAGGCTAGCGGAAACCAATGAGCAGTTCTTC
CDR3: CSARLAETNEQFF
length: 13
J: TRBJ2-1
D: TRBD2
V: TRBV20-1
size: few

DNA: TGTGCCAGCAGCGGCGACGCACTAGCGGGAGAAAACGAGCAGTACTTC
CDR3: CASSGDALAGENEQYF
length: 16
J: TRBJ2-7
D: TRBD2
V: TRBV9
size: -

DNA: TGCAGCGTTGAAGACAGAAATGGCTACGAGCAGTACTTC
CDR3: CSVEDRNGYEQYF
length: 13
J: TRBJ2-7
D: -
V: TRBV29-1
size: -

DNA: TGTGCCATCAGTGAAACAGTGGGCAATTCACCCCTCCACTTT
CDR3: CAISETVGNSPLHF
length: 14
J: TRBJ1-6
D: -
V: TRBV10-3
size: few

DNA: TGTGCCAGCAGCTTAACAGGGGGAGAGCAGTACTTC
CDR3: CASSLTGGEQYF
length: 12
J: TRBJ2-7
D: TRBD1
V: TRBV7-9
size: -

DNA: TGTGCCAGCAGCTTGGTTTTCGTGACTACCCACACCGGGGAGCTGTTTTTT
CDR3: CASSLVFVTTHTGELFF
length: 17
J: TRBJ2-2
D: -
V: TRBV5-5
size: -

DNA: TGCAGCGTTGATACCCCGGGCCAGAAGGGCGCTGAAGCTTTCTTT
CDR3: CSVDTPGQKGAEAFF
length: 15
J: TRBJ1-1
D: -
V: TRBV29-1
size: many

DNA: TGCAGTGGGCCCCCACCTTACGACGGCTACGAGCAGTACTTC
CDR3: CSGPPPYDGYEQYF
length: 14
J: TRBJ2-7
D: -
V: TRBV20-1
size: -

DNA: TGTGCCATCGAGGGGCAGGGAACCTACGAGCAGTACTTC
CDR3: CAIEGQGTYEQYF
length: 13
J: TRBJ2-7
D: -
V: TRBV28
size: -

DNA: TGTGCCACCAGCAGAGACAGGGCCCACGAGCAGTACTTC
CDR3: CATSRDRAHEQYF
length: 13
J: TRBJ2-7
D: -
V: TRBV15
size: -

DNA: TGCAGCGTTGTTAGCGGGAGCCAAGAGACCCAGTACTTC
CDR3: CSVVSGSQETQYF
length: 13
J: TRBJ2-5
D: TRBD2
V: TRBV29-1
size: -